This T cell receptor beta chain was sequenced during a study of T cells in narcolepsy. Assay used: immunoSEQ multiplex PCR; TCRdb lists only in-frame clones, some missing. The table includes 12,000 or so clones, over 90% detected once. The TCR originated in a human donor with narcolepsy. The sequenced sample consisted of CD45RA- memory CD4+ T cells from PBMCs.

CDR3 sequence reads: CASSLKSGTPAGYSNQPQHF. The CDR3 region has the DNA TGTGCCAGCAGCTTAAAGTCTGGGACCCCGGCGGGGTATAGCAATCAGCCCCAGCATTTT. The rearrangement uses TRBV11-3 and TRBJ1-5, with TRBD1 as a possible D gene (5 bases). The CDR3 is 20 residues long. Germline CDR1 SGHNT, CDR2 YENEEA. Deletions cut 2 bases from V and 0 bases from J, with 23 bases between.